Shown below are 2 T cell receptor beta chains from a single sample sequenced in a study of cytomegalovirus exposure and HLA in healthy donors. The PCR used 60 Vbeta and 13 Jbeta primers. The repertoire was sequenced with immunoSEQ multiplex PCR; TCRdb's copy has only in-frame clones and lacks some. The sample lists more than 80,000 clones, 76% occurring once. The specimen sequenced was PBMCs. All receptors come from a woman in her fifties or sixties in good health and CMV-seropositive.

The chain uses TRBV6-5 and TRBJ1-5; perhaps TRBD1 as D (5 bases). Deletions cut 5 bases from V and 4 bases from J, with 12 bases between. This CDR3 spans 14 amino acids. CDR1 is MNHEY, CDR2 SVGAGI, per germline. The CDR3 sequence: CASSLGEANQPQHF. DNA for the CDR3: TGTGCCAGCAGTCTAGGGGAGGCAAATCAGCCCCAGCATTTT.

This clone was seen a handful of times. The chain recombines TRBV7-6 with TRBJ1-1; TRBD1 matches at 9 bases. The CDR3 is 17 amino acids. The trim removed 2 bases at V and 0 bases at J, leaving 7 bases unmatched. Germline CDR1 SGHVS, CDR2 FNYEAQ. As DNA, the CDR3 is TGTGCCAGCAGCTTAATCGGACAGGGGTTAATGAACACTGAAGCTTTCTTT. Translating it yields CASSLIGQGLMNTEAFF.